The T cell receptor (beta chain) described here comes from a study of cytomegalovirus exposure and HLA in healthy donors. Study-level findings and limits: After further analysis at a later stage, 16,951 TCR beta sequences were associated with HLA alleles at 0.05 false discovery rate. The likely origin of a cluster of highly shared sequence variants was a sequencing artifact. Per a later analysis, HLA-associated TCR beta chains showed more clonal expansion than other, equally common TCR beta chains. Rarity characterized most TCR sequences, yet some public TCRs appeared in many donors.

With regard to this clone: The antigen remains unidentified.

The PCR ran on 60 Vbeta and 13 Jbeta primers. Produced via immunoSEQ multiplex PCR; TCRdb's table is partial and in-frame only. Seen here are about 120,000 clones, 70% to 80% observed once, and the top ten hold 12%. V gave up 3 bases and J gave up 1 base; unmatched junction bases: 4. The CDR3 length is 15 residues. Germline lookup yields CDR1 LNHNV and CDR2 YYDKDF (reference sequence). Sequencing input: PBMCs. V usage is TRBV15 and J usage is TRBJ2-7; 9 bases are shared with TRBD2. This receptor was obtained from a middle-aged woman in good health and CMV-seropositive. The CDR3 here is CATSRGGLASYEQYF. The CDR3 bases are TGTGCCACCAGCAGGGGGGGACTAGCTTCCTACGAGCAGTACTTC.